This TCR beta chain was documented in a study of control samples from healthy donors and cancer patients. This clone was seen only once. Profiling relied on immunoSEQ multiplex PCR, and the TCRdb table lists in-frame clones only, not all of them. The table includes approximately 150,000 clones, 80% to 95% detected once. This receptor was taken from a man aged 25-45 years in good health. The sample taken for sequencing was blood.

The CDR3 coding sequence is TGTGCCTGGAGTGTACGTAGCTCCACGACCTATGGCTACACCTTC. It yields the protein CAWSVRSSTTYGYTF. V usage is TRBV30 and J usage is TRBJ1-2, with D uncertain. Germline lookup yields CDR1 GTSNPN and CDR2 SVGIG (reference sequence). Trimming shortened V by 0 bases and J by 4 bases, and 15 bases separated the two germline ends. The CDR3 extends over 15 amino acids.